This T cell receptor beta chain was recorded in a study of cytomegalovirus exposure and HLA in healthy donors. The CDR3 has 13 amino acids. Germline values: CDR1 SQVTM, CDR2 ANQGSEA. V lost 4 bases, J lost 10 bases, and 9 bases stayed unmatched. Here immunoSEQ multiplex PCR was the method, and the copy in TCRdb shows in-frame clones only, minus some. The sample comprises about 65,000 clones, approximately 93% of which are singletons, and approximately 4.5% rests with the top ten. Findings of the study overall: Cytomegalovirus association was listed for 164 TCR beta chains.

Concerning this clone: Its antigen is still unknown.

The source of this sequence is a man younger than 35 in good health and CMV-seropositive. The chain employs TRBV29-1 and TRBJ1-2, with 10 bases that match TRBD1. The sample consisted of PBMCs. CDR3: CSVVGDRGFDYTF. The DNA of the CDR3 is TGCAGCGTTGTGGGGGACAGGGGTTTTGACTACACCTTC.